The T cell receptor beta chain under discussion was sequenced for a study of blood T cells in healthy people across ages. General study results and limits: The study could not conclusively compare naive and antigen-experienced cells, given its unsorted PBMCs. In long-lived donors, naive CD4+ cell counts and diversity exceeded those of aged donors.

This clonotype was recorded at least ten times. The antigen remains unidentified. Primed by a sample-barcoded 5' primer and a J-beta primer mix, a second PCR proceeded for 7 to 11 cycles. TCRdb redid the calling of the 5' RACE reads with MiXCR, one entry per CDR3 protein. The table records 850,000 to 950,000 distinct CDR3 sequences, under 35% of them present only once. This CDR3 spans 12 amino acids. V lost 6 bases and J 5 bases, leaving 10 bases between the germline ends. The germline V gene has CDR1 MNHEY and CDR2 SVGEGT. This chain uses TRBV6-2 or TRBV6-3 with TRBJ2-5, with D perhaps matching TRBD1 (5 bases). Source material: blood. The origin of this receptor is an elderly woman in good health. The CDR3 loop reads CASREPGETQYF. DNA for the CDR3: TGTGCCAGCAGGGAGCCAGGGGAGACCCAGTACTTC.